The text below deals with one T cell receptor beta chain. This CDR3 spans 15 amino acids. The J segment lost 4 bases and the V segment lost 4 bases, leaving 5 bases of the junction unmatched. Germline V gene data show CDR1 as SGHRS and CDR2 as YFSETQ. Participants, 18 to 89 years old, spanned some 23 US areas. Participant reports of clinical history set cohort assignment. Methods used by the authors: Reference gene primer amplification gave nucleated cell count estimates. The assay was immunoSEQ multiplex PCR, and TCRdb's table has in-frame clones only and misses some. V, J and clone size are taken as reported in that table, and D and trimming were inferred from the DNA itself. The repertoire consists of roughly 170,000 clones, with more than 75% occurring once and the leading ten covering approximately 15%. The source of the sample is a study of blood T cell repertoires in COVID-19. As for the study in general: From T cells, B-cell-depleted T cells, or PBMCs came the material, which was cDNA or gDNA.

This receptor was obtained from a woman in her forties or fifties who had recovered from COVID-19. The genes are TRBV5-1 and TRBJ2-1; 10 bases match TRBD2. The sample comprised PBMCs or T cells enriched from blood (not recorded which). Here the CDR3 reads CASSALAGAYNEQFF. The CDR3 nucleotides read TGCGCCAGCAGCGCCCTAGCGGGAGCTTACAATGAGCAGTTCTTC.